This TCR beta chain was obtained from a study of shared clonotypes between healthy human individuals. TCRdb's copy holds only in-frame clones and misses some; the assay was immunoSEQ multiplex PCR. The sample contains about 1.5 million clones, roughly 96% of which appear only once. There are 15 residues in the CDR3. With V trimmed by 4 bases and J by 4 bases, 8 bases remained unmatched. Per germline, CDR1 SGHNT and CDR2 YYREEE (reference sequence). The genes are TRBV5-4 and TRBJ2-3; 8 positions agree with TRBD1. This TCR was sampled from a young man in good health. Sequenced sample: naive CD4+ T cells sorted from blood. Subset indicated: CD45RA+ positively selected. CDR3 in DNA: TGTGCCAGCAGCCATGGACAGGGACGATCAGATACGCAGTATTTT. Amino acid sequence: CASSHGQGRSDTQYF.